This TCR beta chain was identified during a study of human T cells and chemical hapten exposure. This clonotype was observed many times. Unfractionated whole blood served as the source for total RNA extraction. This CDR3 region has 16 residues. Germline V gives CDR1 SGHAT, CDR2 FQNNGV. Trimming cost V 4 bases and J 4 bases, with 18 bases left between them. Via MiXCR, TCRdb re-called the 5' RACE reads, giving one row per CDR3 protein. This sample has 130,000 or so distinct CDR3 sequences, with 4.1% found just once. This rearrangement joins TRBV11-2 to TRBJ2-3, with D unresolved. The TCR sequence derives from a female donor in good health. The CDR3 reads CASSSRDGQTPDTQYF. The CDR3 DNA is TGTGCCAGCAGCTCCCGCGACGGTCAAACCCCAGATACGCAGTATTTT.